Given below is one TCR beta chain in context. In this sample, this clonotype turned up a few times. Its antigen target is currently unknown. No base quality values were provided; no much bigger clone lies one nucleotide off. The data are from a study of Graves' ophthalmopathy and Graves' hyperthyroidism (dated by TCRdb to 2016 to 2018). A note on the overall study: Peripheral blood was collected at initial diagnosis, before any treatment. To tell Graves' ophthalmopathy apart from Graves' hyperthyroidism, and to predict which patients would progress to ophthalmopathy, the study relied on TCR beta repertoire signatures. In total, approximately 130 blood samples were TCR-sequenced: 40 to 45 ophthalmopathy, roughly 77 hyperthyroidism and around 17 hyperthyroidism-to-ophthalmopathy patients. To explore V-J signatures that distinguish ophthalmopathy from hyperthyroidism, a discovery set of 90 to 100 patients was enrolled, made up of around 40 with ophthalmopathy and around 57 with stable hyperthyroidism. An independent validation cohort was composed of around 19 hyperthyroidism patients and around 15 patients who later progressed from hyperthyroidism to ophthalmopathy. In a handful of hyperthyroidism patients, the T-cell repertoire of thyroid tissue was compared with the T-cell repertoire of blood. Following sampling, methimazole starting at 30 mg daily was administered to hyperthyroidism patients, and high-dose intravenous methylprednisolone was administered to ophthalmopathy patients. General findings and caveats noted by the study authors: No statistical method was used to predetermine the sample size, and group allocation was not hidden from the investigators. Ophthalmopathy was separated from stable hyperthyroidism by the 13-signature model with roughly 87% sensitivity and less than 82% specificity in cross-validation and with 80%/75% in the test set. In validation, the model predicted ophthalmopathy progression with about 71% sensitivity and approximately 75% specificity; some 13 predicted patients were CT-confirmed with GO in a median of approximately six months. Most expanded thyroid clonotypes with frequency above 0.001 were also detected in blood, suggesting blood repertoires may reflect the thyroid immune response.

CDR1 MNHEY and CDR2 SVGAGI were looked up in the germline V gene. The CDR3 numbers 16 residues from cysteine through phenylalanine. The kept DNA is CDR3 alone, 48 bases in frame from the first base. Trimming removed 5 bases from V and 5 bases from J; the gene matches leave 12 bases unexplained. For repertoire sequencing, TCR beta CDR3 regions were amplified from RNA transcripts. HTBI primers and the Qiagen OneStep RT-PCR kit were used in a first-round RT-PCR, which was followed by a second-round multiplex PCR, size selection and purification. Libraries were sequenced paired-end with 100 bp reads on an Illumina HiSeq2000. Per the authors' processing: SOAPnuke was used to process the reads, removing any read that contained adapters or uncalled bases, had a mean Phred below 15, or lacked an exact match to the constant primer or identifier. High-quality paired reads were merged with COPE v1.2.5. Clonotypes were defined as unique nucleotide sequences and were aligned to IMGT TRB V, D and J references using MiTCR v1.1. The analysis was limited to V-J combinations with a frequency above 0.0001, which together covered 98% to 99.2% of repertoires. For each V-J combination, a TCR clonal expansion and chaos score was defined as F50 clonal expansion divided by the chaos observed in the TCRdist matrix. Welch's t-statistics and random forest were used to reduce the features to about a dozen V-J combinations, which were then used as input to a naive Bayes classifier. The Morisita-Horn index was used to measure how similar the thyroid and blood repertoires were. TCRdb's own reprocessing of the public reads used fastp at Q25 and MiXCR and kept productive beta chains. Records with the same CDR3 protein are collapsed into one entry carrying the most frequent genes and DNA. The V and J calls follow TCRdb's processing rather than the paper's. This sample comprises about 740,000 distinct CDR3 sequences, roughly two fifths of them detected only once. The ten largest clonotypes hold 44% of the sample.

Ophthalmopathy patients were characterized by moderately to severely active disease, a Clinical Activity Score of at least 3, a NOSPECS grade of at least 4, and a disease duration under 3 months. Anyone with other autoimmune diseases, uncontrolled infections, pregnancy or lactation was excluded from the study. Diagnosis relied on clinical symptoms, serum thyroxine, TRAb, thyroid ultrasound and orbital computed tomography. Ficoll-Paque density gradient centrifugation was used to isolate PBMCs from 9.5 to 10 ml of fresh peripheral blood. Trizol reagent was used to extract the total RNA, and its quality was then checked on an Agilent 2100 Bioanalyzer.

This sequence originates from an adult man with Graves' ophthalmopathy. Sequenced: peripheral blood. The chain is assembled from TRBV6-5 and TRBJ1-3; TRBD1 aligns with 7 central bases. Read as DNA, the sequence is TGTGCCAGCAGTCCTCCTCCGGGACAGAGACGAAACACCATATATTTT. Translated, this gives CASSPPPGQRRNTIYF.